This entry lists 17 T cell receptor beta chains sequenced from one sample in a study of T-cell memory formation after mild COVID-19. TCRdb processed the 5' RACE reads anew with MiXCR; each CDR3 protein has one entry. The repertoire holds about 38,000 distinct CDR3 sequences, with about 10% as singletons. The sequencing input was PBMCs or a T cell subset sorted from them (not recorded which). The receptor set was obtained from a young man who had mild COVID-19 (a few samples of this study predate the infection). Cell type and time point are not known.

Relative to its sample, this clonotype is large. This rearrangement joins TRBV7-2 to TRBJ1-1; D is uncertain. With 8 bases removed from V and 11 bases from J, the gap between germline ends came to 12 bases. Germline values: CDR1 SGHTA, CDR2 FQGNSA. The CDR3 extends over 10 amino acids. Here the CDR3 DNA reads TGTGCCAGCGGGCGGTTGGGGGCTTTCTTT. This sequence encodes CASGRLGAFF.

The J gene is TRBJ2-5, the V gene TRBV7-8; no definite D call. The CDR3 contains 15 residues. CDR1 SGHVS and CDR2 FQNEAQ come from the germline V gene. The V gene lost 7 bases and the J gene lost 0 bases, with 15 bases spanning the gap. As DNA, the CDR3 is TGTGCCAGCACCTCCCGGGCCCCGTACCAAGAGACCCAGTACTTC. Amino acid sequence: CASTSRAPYQETQYF. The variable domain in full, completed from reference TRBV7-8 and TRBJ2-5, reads GAGVSQSPRYKVAKRGQDVALRCDPISGHVSLFWYQQALGQGPEFLTYFQNEAQLDKSGLPSDRFFAERPEGSVSTLKIQRTQQEDSAVYLCASTSRAPYQETQYFGPGTRLLVL.

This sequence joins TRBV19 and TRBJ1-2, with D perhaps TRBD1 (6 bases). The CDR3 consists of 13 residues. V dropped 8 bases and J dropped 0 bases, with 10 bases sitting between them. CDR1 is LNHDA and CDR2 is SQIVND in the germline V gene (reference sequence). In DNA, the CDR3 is TGTGCCAGTGAGGACAGCTCTAACTATGGCTACACCTTC. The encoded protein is CASEDSSNYGYTF. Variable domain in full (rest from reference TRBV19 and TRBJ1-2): DGGITQSPKYLFRKEGQNVTLSCEQNLNHDAMYWYRQDPGQGLRLIYYSQIVNDFQKGDIAEGYSVSREKKESFPLTVTSAQKNPTAFYLCASEDSSNYGYTFGSGTRLTVV.

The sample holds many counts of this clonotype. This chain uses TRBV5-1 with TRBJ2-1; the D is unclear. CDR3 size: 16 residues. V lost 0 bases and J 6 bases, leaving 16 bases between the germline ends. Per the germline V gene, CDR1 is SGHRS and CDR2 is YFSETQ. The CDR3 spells CASSLAFNQGANEQFF. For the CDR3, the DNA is TGCGCCAGCAGCTTGGCGTTTAACCAAGGAGCCAATGAGCAGTTCTTC. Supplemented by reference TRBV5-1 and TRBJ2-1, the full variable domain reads KAGVTQTPRYLIKTRGQQVTLSCSPISGHRSVSWYQQTPGQGLQFLFEYFSETQRNKGNFPGRFSGRQFSNSRSEMNVSTLELGDSALYLCASSLAFNQGANEQFFGPGTRLTVL.

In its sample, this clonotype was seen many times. CDR3 DNA: TGCAGCGTTGAAGTGGCTTGGGAGGGGGCTAACTATGGCTACACCTTC. Amino acids: CSVEVAWEGANYGYTF. The chain links TRBV29-1 to TRBJ1-2, with a weak D call TRBD1 (6 bases). CDR1 and CDR2 from the germline V gene are SQVTM and ANQGSEA. CDR3 length: 16 amino acids. The germline V and J ends were trimmed by 1 base and 0 bases, with 15 bases remaining between them.

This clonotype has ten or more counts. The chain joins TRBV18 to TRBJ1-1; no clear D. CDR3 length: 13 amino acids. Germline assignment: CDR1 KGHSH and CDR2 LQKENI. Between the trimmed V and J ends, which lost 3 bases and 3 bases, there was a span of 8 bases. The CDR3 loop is CASSPNTDTEAFF. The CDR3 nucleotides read TGTGCCAGCTCACCTAACACGGACACTGAAGCTTTCTTT.

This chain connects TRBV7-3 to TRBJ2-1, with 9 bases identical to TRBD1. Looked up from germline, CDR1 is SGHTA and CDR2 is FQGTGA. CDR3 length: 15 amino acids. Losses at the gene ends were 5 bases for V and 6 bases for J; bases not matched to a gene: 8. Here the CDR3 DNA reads TGTGCCAGCAGCCCTGCCGGGACAGGGTTCAATGAGCAGTTCTTC. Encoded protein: CASSPAGTGFNEQFF.

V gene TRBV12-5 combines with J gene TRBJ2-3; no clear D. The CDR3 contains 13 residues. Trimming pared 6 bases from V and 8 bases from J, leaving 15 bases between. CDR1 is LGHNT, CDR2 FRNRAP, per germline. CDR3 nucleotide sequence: TGTGCTAGTGGCCTCACACCGGTTGGTACGCAGTATTTT. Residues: CASGLTPVGTQYF.

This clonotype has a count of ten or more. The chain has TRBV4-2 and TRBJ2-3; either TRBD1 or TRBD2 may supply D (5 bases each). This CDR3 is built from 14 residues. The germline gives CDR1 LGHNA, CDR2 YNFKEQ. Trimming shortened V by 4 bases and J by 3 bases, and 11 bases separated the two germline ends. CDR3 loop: CASSRDEGTDTQYF. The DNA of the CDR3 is TGTGCCAGCAGCCGGGACGAAGGGACAGATACGCAGTATTTT.

The DNA of the CDR3 is TGTGCCAGCAGCTGGAGACAGTCCGGGGAGCTGTTTTTT. This gives the protein CASSWRQSGELFF. The chain has TRBV7-6 and TRBJ2-2, with D perhaps TRBD1 (5 bases). Germline lookup yields CDR1 SGHVS and CDR2 FNYEAQ. V gave up 4 bases and J gave up 6 bases, with 9 bases separating them. The CDR3 extends over 13 amino acids.

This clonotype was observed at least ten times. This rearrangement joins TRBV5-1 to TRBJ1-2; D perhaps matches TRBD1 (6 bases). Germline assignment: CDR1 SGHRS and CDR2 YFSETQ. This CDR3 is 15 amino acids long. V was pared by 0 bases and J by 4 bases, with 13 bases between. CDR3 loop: CASSLEGQGSYGYTF. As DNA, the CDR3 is TGCGCCAGCAGCTTGGAGGGGCAGGGGAGCTATGGCTACACCTTC.

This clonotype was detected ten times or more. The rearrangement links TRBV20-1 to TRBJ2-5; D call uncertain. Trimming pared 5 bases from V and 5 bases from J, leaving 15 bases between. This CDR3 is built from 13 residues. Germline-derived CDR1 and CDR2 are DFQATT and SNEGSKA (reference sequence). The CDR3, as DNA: TGCAGTGCTCCCCGGGCCCGTGATGAGACCCAGTACTTC. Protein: CSAPRARDETQYF.

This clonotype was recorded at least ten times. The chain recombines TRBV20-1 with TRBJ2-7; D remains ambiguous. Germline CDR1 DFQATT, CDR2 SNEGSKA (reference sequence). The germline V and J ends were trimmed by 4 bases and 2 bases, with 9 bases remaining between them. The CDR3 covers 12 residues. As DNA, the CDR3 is TGCAGTGCTAAACGCGATACCTACGAGCAGTACTTC. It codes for CSAKRDTYEQYF.

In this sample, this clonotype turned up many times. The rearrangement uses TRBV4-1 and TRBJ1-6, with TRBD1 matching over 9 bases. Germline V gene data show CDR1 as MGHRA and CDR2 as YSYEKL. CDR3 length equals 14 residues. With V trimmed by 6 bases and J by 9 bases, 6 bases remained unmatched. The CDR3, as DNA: TGCGCCAGCAGTCCGACAGGGGGAGGTTCACCCCTCCACTTT. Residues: CASSPTGGGSPLHF.

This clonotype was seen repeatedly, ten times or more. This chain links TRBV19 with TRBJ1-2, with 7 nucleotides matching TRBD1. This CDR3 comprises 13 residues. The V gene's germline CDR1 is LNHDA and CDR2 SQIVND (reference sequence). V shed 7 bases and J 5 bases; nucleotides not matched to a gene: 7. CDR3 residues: CASKTTGPYGYTF. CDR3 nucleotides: TGTGCCAGTAAAACGACAGGGCCTTATGGCTACACCTTC.

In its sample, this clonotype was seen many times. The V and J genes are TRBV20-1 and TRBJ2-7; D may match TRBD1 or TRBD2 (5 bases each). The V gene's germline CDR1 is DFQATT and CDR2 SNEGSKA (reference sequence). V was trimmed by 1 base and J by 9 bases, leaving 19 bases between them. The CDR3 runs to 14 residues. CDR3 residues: CSARADSLSSGQYF. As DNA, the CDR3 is TGCAGTGCTAGAGCCGACAGCCTCTCCAGCGGGCAGTACTTC.

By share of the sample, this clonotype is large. CDR3 in DNA: TGCGCCAGCAGCCAAGACAGTGGTGGGGCCGGGGAGCTGTTTTTT. Amino acids: CASSQDSGGAGELFF. The rearrangement links TRBV4-1 to TRBJ2-2; D is unclear. V lost 0 bases, J lost 6 bases, and 11 bases lay in between. The CDR3 contains 15 residues. Germline V gives CDR1 MGHRA, CDR2 YSYEKL.